What follows are 14 T cell receptor beta chains derived from one specimen sequenced in a study of blood T cell repertoires in COVID-19. Some clones are missing from TCRdb's copy, which holds only in-frame ones; the method was immunoSEQ multiplex PCR. The sample holds over 25,000 clones, approximately 84% seen once. Material: peripheral blood. These receptors were taken from a woman aged 80 or over with acute or convalescent COVID-19.

The chain couples TRBV27 to TRBJ1-2; possibly TRBD1 for D (5 bases). Germline V gene sequence: CDR1 MNHEY, CDR2 SMNVEV (reference sequence). V gave up 2 bases and J gave up 3 bases, with 16 bases separating them. There are 16 residues in the CDR3. The CDR3 loop reads CASSLLGTNRDYGYTF. The CDR3 DNA sequence: TGTGCCAGCAGTTTACTAGGGACTAACCGGGACTATGGCTACACCTTC.

J is TRBJ2-2 and V is TRBV9, with 7 bases lining up with TRBD1. CDR3 length equals 14 residues. Looked up from germline, CDR1 is SGDLS and CDR2 is YYNGEE. J gave up 8 bases and V 0 bases, and 4 bases lay outside the gene matches. Written as DNA, the CDR3 is TGTGCCAGCAGCGTAGCGACAGGGCGGGGGGAGCTGTTTTTT. Amino acid sequence: CASSVATGRGELFF.

This chain uses TRBV18 with TRBJ1-2, with D hard to call. The V and J ends lost 5 bases and 8 bases respectively, with 18 bases between them. The germline V gene encodes CDR1 KGHSH and CDR2 LQKENI. The CDR3 totals 14 residues. The CDR3 region is CASSARQTSEGYTF. The CDR3 nucleotides are TGTGCCAGCTCAGCGAGGCAGACCTCGGAGGGCTACACCTTC.

This clone was seen a handful of times. The chain is built from TRBV27 and TRBJ1-1; D not resolved. Trimming removed 6 bases at V and 6 bases at J, with 23 bases between. The CDR3 contains 16 residues. The germline gives CDR1 MNHEY, CDR2 SMNVEV (reference sequence). CDR3 nucleotide sequence: TGTGCCAGCAGCTTTAGTCCACGAGGGATCCTGTCTGAAGCTTTCTTT. Translating it yields CASSFSPRGILSEAFF.

The CDR3: CASSRELSSYNEQFF. In DNA, the CDR3 is TGTGCCAGCAGCAGAGAGTTGAGCTCCTACAATGAGCAGTTCTTC. The J gene is TRBJ2-1, the V gene TRBV7-6; D unclear. The CDR3 contains 15 residues. Germline V lookup: CDR1 SGHVS, CDR2 FNYEAQ. Trimming took off 5 bases at V and 0 bases at J, with 11 bases between the two ends.

V usage is TRBV7-2 and J usage is TRBJ2-3; the D gene is possibly TRBD2 (6 bases). Trimming removed 5 bases at V and 1 base at J, with 16 bases between. The CDR3 sequence is 16 residues long. The germline gives CDR1 SGHTA, CDR2 FQGNSA. CDR3 in DNA: TGTGCCAGCAGCCTAAACGGGGGTCTGGGCACAGATACGCAGTATTTT. Its translation: CASSLNGGLGTDTQYF.

The chain combines TRBV10-3 with TRBJ1-5; maybe TRBD1 (5 bases). Germline V gives CDR1 ENHRY, CDR2 SYGVKD. V was pared by 2 bases and J by 7 bases, with 9 bases between. This CDR3 spans 13 amino acids. The CDR3 region is CAISEDGGQPQHF. Here the CDR3 DNA reads TGTGCCATCAGTGAGGACGGGGGGCAGCCCCAGCATTTT.

This sequence joins TRBV7-9 and TRBJ1-1; weak D call: TRBD1 (5 bases). This CDR3 is 14 amino acids long. The V gene's germline CDR1 is SEHNR and CDR2 FQNEAQ (reference sequence). V lost 6 bases to trimming and J lost 1 base, with 12 bases between them. CDR3 region: CASRARGQNTEAFF. CDR3 nucleotides: TGTGCCAGCAGGGCAAGGGGTCAGAACACTGAAGCTTTCTTT.

The chain's CDR3 is CASSTGGEQETQYF. The CDR3 nucleotides read TGTGCCAGCAGCACGGGAGGGGAGCAAGAGACCCAGTACTTC. This chain links TRBV5-4 with TRBJ2-5; TRBD2 matches at 8 bases. The CDR3 spans 14 residues. The germline CDR1 and CDR2 sequences are SGHNT and YYREEE (reference sequence). Unmatched junction bases numbered 4, after V lost 4 bases and J lost 2 bases.

This chain connects TRBV11-2 to TRBJ2-1; weak D call: TRBD2 (6 bases). This CDR3 comprises 12 residues. The V gene lost 5 bases and the J gene lost 7 bases, with 9 bases spanning the gap. Per germline, CDR1 SGHAT and CDR2 FQNNGV. The CDR3 loop reads CASSPSGNEQFF. The CDR3 DNA is TGTGCCAGCAGCCCCAGCGGGAATGAGCAGTTCTTC.

This chain uses TRBV30 with TRBJ1-1, with D uncertain. The germline V gene encodes CDR1 GTSNPN and CDR2 SVGIG (reference sequence). Trimming pared 0 bases from V and 0 bases from J, leaving 5 bases between. CDR3 length: 13 amino acids. The CDR3 nucleotides read TGTGCCTGGAGTGTACTGGTGAACACTGAAGCTTTCTTT. Translating gives CAWSVLVNTEAFF. The whole variable domain, remainder taken from reference TRBV30 and TRBJ1-1, is SQTIHQWPATLVQPVGSPLSLECTVEGTSNPNLYWYRQAAGRGLQLLFYSVGIGQISSEVPQNLSASRPQDRQFILSSKKLLLSDSGFYLCAWSVLVNTEAFFGQGTRLTVV.

The gene calls are TRBV24-1 and TRBJ2-1; D unresolved. The V end was cut by 4 bases, the J end by 7 bases, with 7 bases between. Per the germline V gene, CDR1 is KGHDR and CDR2 is SFDVKD. This CDR3 region has 12 residues. CDR3 sequence reads: CATSESRNEQFF. The CDR3 DNA follows: TGTGCCACCAGTGAAAGCCGGAATGAGCAGTTCTTC.

This clone was detected a few times. The rearrangement uses TRBV2 and TRBJ1-4; the match to TRBD1 covers 7 bases. This CDR3 is 15 amino acids long. J was trimmed by 4 bases and V by 2 bases; bases with no gene match: 4. Germline V gives CDR1 SNHLY, CDR2 FYNNEI. The CDR3 DNA is TGTGCCAGCAGTGAAATAGGGGGCCGTAATGAAAAACTGTTTTTT. Its protein product is CASSEIGGRNEKLFF.

The genes are TRBV28 and TRBJ2-7; TRBD1 matches 8 bases. In germline, CDR1 is MDHEN, CDR2 SYDVKM. V was pared by 6 bases and J by 3 bases, with 4 bases of the junction left unmatched. The CDR3 has 13 residues. CDR3 DNA sequence: TGTGCCAGCAGACTACAGGGGGGCTACGAGCAGTACTTC. Translating it yields CASRLQGGYEQYF.